This T cell receptor beta chain was identified during a study of cytomegalovirus exposure and HLA in healthy donors. Study-wide results and caveats: Cytomegalovirus-associated TCR beta chains were listed, numbering 150 to 200.

In regard to this clone: What it recognizes is unknown.

V was cut by 2 bases and J by 8 bases, with 14 bases left in between. The CDR3 has 14 amino acids. CDR1 is SGHRS and CDR2 is YFSETQ in the germline V gene. In the PCR, 60 Vbeta and 13 Jbeta primers were used. TCRdb's copy holds only in-frame clones and misses some; the assay was immunoSEQ multiplex PCR. Of roughly 200,000 clones in the sample, roughly 82% were seen once. The rearrangement joins TRBV5-1 to TRBJ2-1; weak D call: TRBD1 (6 bases). This clonotype originated in a woman aged 45-65 years in good health and CMV-seronegative. Input material: PBMCs. CDR3 bases: TGCGCCAGCAGCTTTCTACAGGGTTCCCATGAGCAGTTCTTC. Encoded protein: CASSFLQGSHEQFF.